This entry concerns a single T cell receptor (beta chain). Its specificity is unknown. CDR1 LGHNA and CDR2 YSLEER come from the germline V gene. Germline trimming cut 4 bases from V and 2 bases from J; bases unmatched to any gene: 6. This CDR3 contains 15 residues. Data came from immunoSEQ multiplex PCR; TCRdb stores just in-frame clones and leaves some out. In the table there are 29,000 or so clones, about 85% of which are singletons. The data were obtained in a study of PD-L1 blockade in urothelial cancer. Background on the study: Beginning at some point between 2013 and 2014, patients received atezolizumab, given as 1,200 mg intravenously every 3 weeks. There were a median of around 140,000 T cells in blood samples. Whole-study findings and limits: Pretreatment TCR clonality in blood, when below the median, was predictive of better survival.

Described time point: peripheral blood 6 weeks after treatment start. Patients in the study were battling locally advanced or metastatic urothelial carcinoma. The starting material was PBMCs, obtained around atezolizumab (anti-PD-L1) treatment. This sequence joins TRBV4-3 and TRBJ2-7, with TRBD1 matching over 9 bases. The clonotype comes from a man between 65 and 79 years old with urothelial cancer. The CDR3 nucleotides are TGCGCCAGCAGCCGATCCGGGACAGGGACCTACGAGCAGTACTTC. Amino acids: CASSRSGTGTYEQYF.